The clone carrying this TCR beta chain was counted at least ten times. Its matching antigen is unknown. Per the germline V gene, CDR1 is LNHNV and CDR2 is YYDKDF (reference sequence). V was trimmed by 6 bases and J by 4 bases, leaving 12 bases between them. The CDR3 has 13 residues. Arm-PCR of CDR3 regions and iRepertoire HTBI primers were the basis on which TCR beta libraries were built. Via MiXCR, TCRdb re-called the multiplex PCR reads, giving one row per CDR3 protein. This table has 560,000 or so distinct CDR3 sequences, about 16% appearing once. Time point defined: newly diagnosed GD, antithyroid drugs for less than 3 months. From RNA extracted from PBMCs, the TCR library was made. This sample was included in a study of regulatory T cells in long-lasting Graves disease. Study outcomes and limitations: There was favoring of TRBV28, TRBJ1-2 and TRBJ2-5 in persistent disease.

This sample also belongs to another study, concerning T cells in Graves' hyperthyroidism and ophthalmopathy. Turning to that study: Stable disease denoted Graves' hyperthyroidism without ophthalmopathy progression within 18 months. With the HTBI primer set, the TCR CDR3 went through a first round of RT-PCR. Blood also showed most of the thyroid clonotypes that were expanded above 0.001.

The TCR originated in a man in his late teens or twenties with Graves disease. The rearrangement joins TRBV15 to TRBJ1-1; tentative D call: TRBD1 (5 bases). Sequences were derived from peripheral blood mononuclear cells (PBMCs), sampled at new diagnosis, from a patient treated with antithyroid drugs. CDR3 coding DNA: TGTGCCACCAGGGCGGGGGTAGGCACTGAAGCTTTCTTT. It encodes CATRAGVGTEAFF.